These T cell receptor beta chains were read from a single sample in a study of shared clonotypes between healthy human individuals. Repertoires were generated with immunoSEQ multiplex PCR, while TCRdb's copy carries only in-frame clones and drops some. Of roughly 2.1 million clones listed, about 93% are singletons. The material sequenced was naive CD8+ T cells from PBMCs. All receptors come from a man aged 18 to 29 in good health. Some clones in this sample may be carry-over from other donors' samples. The CDR3 runs from the conserved cysteine through the conserved F or W. The D gene is left open where the match is weak. Rows may omit the clone size; those that give it use once, few, many or a size class.

j_call d_call clone_size v_call cdr3_nt cdr3_aa
TRBJ2-7 . . TRBV28 TGTGCCAGCAGTTTCATCACTGCGAGAGAGCAGTACTTC CASSFITAREQYF
TRBJ2-7 . . TRBV5-4 TGTGCCTCCCGGGGGACCGATAGCTCCTACGAGCAGTACTTC CASRGTDSSYEQYF
TRBJ1-2 . . TRBV7-2 TGTGCCAGCAGCGACATGGCTATGGCTAACTATGGCTACACCTTC CASSDMAMANYGYTF
TRBJ2-6 . . TRBV15 TGTGCCACCAGCAGTAGAACTACGGGGGCCAACGTCCTGACTTTC CATSSRTTGANVLTF
TRBJ2-3 TRBD2 . TRBV15 TGTGCCACCAGCAGAGAGCCCGGGAGGAAATATAGGGATACGCAGTATTTT CATSREPGRKYRDTQYF
TRBJ2-5 . . TRBV28 TGTGCCGGCAGTTTTCGAGGGTACCAAGAGACCCAGTACTTC CAGSFRGYQETQYF
TRBJ1-1 . once TRBV9 TGTGCCAGCACTCCGATGGCCAGAGTGAACACTGAAGCTTTCTTT CASTPMARVNTEAFF
TRBJ2-4 TRBD1 once TRBV28 TGTGCCAGCAGGGACAGGGGGCTAGCCAAAAACATTCAGTACTTC CASRDRGLAKNIQYF
TRBJ2-7 . . TRBV7-9 TGTGCCAGCAGCTCAGTCGGAGGACCGGACGCCCCAAGGTTC CASSSVGGPDAPRF
TRBJ2-5 . . TRBV28 TGTGCCACCAAGAGTGGGGGGCACCTCGAGACCCAGTACTTC CATKSGGHLETQYF
TRBJ1-2 . . TRBV29-1 TGCAGCGTTTTCGACAGAACTAACTATGGCTACACCTTC CSVFDRTNYGYTF
TRBJ2-1 . . TRBV7-6 TGTGCCAGCAGCTTAGATCCGGGAGTAGGTCTCAATGAGCAGTTCTTC CASSLDPGVGLNEQFF
TRBJ2-1 . . TRBV5-6 TGTGCCAGCAGCTTGGCCCCAGACAGGATGAGTTACCATGAGCAGTTCTTC CASSLAPDRMSYHEQFF
TRBJ2-7 TRBD2 . TRBV7-8 TGTGCCAGCAGCCCACACTTTCTAGCGGGGGGAACCTACGAGCAGTACTTC CASSPHFLAGGTYEQYF
TRBJ2-7 TRBD1 . TRBV7-9 TGTGCCAGCAGCCCAAGGGACAGGGCCTACGAGCAGTACTTC CASSPRDRAYEQYF
TRBJ2-5 . . TRBV27 TGTGCCAGCAGTCTCCTAGGGACCGATTACCAAGAGACCCAGTACTTC CASSLLGTDYQETQYF
TRBJ2-7 . . TRBV28 TGTGCCAGCAGTTTATATAGTAGTCGCGAGCAGTACTTC CASSLYSSREQYF
TRBJ2-2 . . TRBV27 TGTGCCAGCAGGCATTTCCGGGAGTACGACACCGGGGAGCTGTTTTTT CASRHFREYDTGELFF
TRBJ2-7 TRBD2 . TRBV9 TGTGCCAGCAGCTGGGGCGGGAGTGGTTCCTACGAGCAGTACTTC CASSWGGSGSYEQYF
TRBJ2-7 . . TRBV2 TGTGCCAGCTTCAGGGTTGGCAACTACGAGCAGTACTTC CASFRVGNYEQYF
TRBJ2-1 . . TRBV19 TGTGCCAGTAGTATAGTCGCGAGCTCCTACAATGAGCAGTTCTTC CASSIVASSYNEQFF
TRBJ1-1 . . TRBV10-3 TGTGCCATCAGTGACCCGACGGAGATGAACACTGAAGCTTTCTTT CAISDPTEMNTEAFF
TRBJ1-2 TRBD1 . TRBV7-2 TGTGCCAGCAGGCAAGAAGGACAGGGGTCAGGCTACACCTTC CASRQEGQGSGYTF
TRBJ1-2 . . TRBV6-5 TGTGCCAGCAGCCCACCGGATACGAACTATGGCTACACCTTC CASSPPDTNYGYTF
TRBJ1-3 . . TRBV28 TGTGCCAGCAGTGGTACGGGGGCATCTGGAAACACCATATATTTT CASSGTGASGNTIYF
TRBJ2-3 TRBD2 . TRBV15 TGTGCCACCAGCAGAGATCTTGCTAGCGGGAGGGCCTCCATCACAGATACGCAGTATTTT CATSRDLASGRASITDTQYF
TRBJ2-1 . . TRBV14 TGTGCCAGCCGGGGGACCAGAAACTCCTACAATGAGCAGTTCTTC CASRGTRNSYNEQFF
TRBJ2-7 TRBD2 once TRBV7-2 TGTGCCAGCAGCATACTAGCGGGAGTTTCCTACGAGCAGTACTTC CASSILAGVSYEQYF
TRBJ2-7 TRBD1 . TRBV28 TGTGCCAGCAGTTACAGGGGCCACTCCTACGAGCAGTACTTC CASSYRGHSYEQYF
TRBJ2-7 TRBD2 . TRBV11-1 TGTGCCAGCAGCTGGGAGGGACTCTACGAGCAGTACTTC CASSWEGLYEQYF
TRBJ2-4 . . TRBV28 TGTGCCACCCTGACCCGGTGGGCCAAAAACATTCAGTACTTC CATLTRWAKNIQYF
TRBJ2-1 TRBD1 . TRBV5-6 TGTGCCAGCAGCGGATACAGGGGGCCTGCCCATGAGCAGTTCTTC CASSGYRGPAHEQFF
TRBJ2-7 . . TRBV7-9 TGTGCCAGCAGCCAAGGGACTCCTGCAGCCTACGAGCAGTACTTC CASSQGTPAAYEQYF
TRBJ2-7 TRBD2 . TRBV7-9 TGTGCCAGCAGCTCCCTAATAGCGGGAAACTCCTACGAGCAGTACTTC CASSSLIAGNSYEQYF
TRBJ2-7 TRBD2 . TRBV6-4 TGTGCCAGCAGTGACTCTTATCCAGCGGGAGTACCCGAGCAGTACTTC CASSDSYPAGVPEQYF
TRBJ2-7 TRBD1 . TRBV27 TGTGCCAGCAGCTATAAGGGACAGGGCCCCGAGCAGTACTTC CASSYKGQGPEQYF
TRBJ2-3 TRBD1 . TRBV10-3 TGTGCCATCAGTGAGGGGACAGGGCTGGGCACAGATACGCAGTATTTT CAISEGTGLGTDTQYF
TRBJ2-2 . . TRBV28 TGTGCCAGCAGTTCTAACTGGGGGAGGAACACCGGGGAGCTGTTTTTT CASSSNWGRNTGELFF
TRBJ2-5 . . TRBV19 TGTGCCAGTAGTCTCCCCTCTTTGCAGGAGACCCAGTACTTC CASSLPSLQETQYF
TRBJ2-1 . . TRBV29-1 TGCAGCGCCCGACAGCCTGACTACAATGAGCAGTTCTTC CSARQPDYNEQFF
TRBJ1-1 . . TRBV28 TGTGCCAGCAGTCTGGCCCGCAACATGAACACTGAAGCTTTCTTT CASSLARNMNTEAFF
TRBJ2-7 . . TRBV29-1 TGCAGCGCTTCGGGGGAGGCCTACGAGCAGTACTTC CSASGEAYEQYF
TRBJ2-1 TRBD2 . TRBV19 TGTGCCAGTAGTACTAGCGGGAGAAGGGATGAGCAGTTCTTC CASSTSGRRDEQFF
TRBJ2-2 . . TRBV9 TGTGCCAGCAGCGTAGAGGGGAAACAGCGATCGAACACCGGGGAGCTGTTTTTT CASSVEGKQRSNTGELFF
TRBJ2-7 . . TRBV7-9 TGTGCCAGCAGCTTAGTTCGTGACAGGTCCTACGAGCAGTACTTC CASSLVRDRSYEQYF
TRBJ1-1 . . TRBV10-3 TGTGCCATCAGTCCCTCCCCCGACAGGGAAGCTTTCTTT CAISPSPDREAFF
TRBJ1-2 . . TRBV5-1 TGCGCCAGCAGCTTGACAGGAATATACCTTGAGGAGGGCTACACCTTC CASSLTGIYLEEGYTF
TRBJ1-5 . . TRBV19 TGTGCCAGTAGTATTATGTTGGGGGGTTTGCAGCCCCAGCATTTT CASSIMLGGLQPQHF
TRBJ1-1 . . TRBV6-5 TGTGCCAGCAGTTACAGGCCGAACACTGAAGCTTTCTTT CASSYRPNTEAFF
TRBJ2-7 . . TRBV5-1 TGCGCCAGCAGCTTGAATGTAGGTAGTTACGAGCAGTACTTC CASSLNVGSYEQYF
TRBJ2-1 TRBD2 . TRBV28 TGTGCCAGCAGTCCCCGCGGGGGCTCCTACAATGAGCAGTTCTTC CASSPRGGSYNEQFF